This TCR beta chain is drawn from a study of regulatory T cells in long-lasting Graves disease. Investigators prepared the TCR beta libraries by applying iRepertoire HTBI primers and Arm-PCR of CDR3 regions. TCRdb re-analysed the multiplex PCR reads in MiXCR, keeping a single row per CDR3 protein. This sample carries 400,000 to 500,000 distinct CDR3 sequences, 16% of them seen once, and the ten largest clones take about 11%. Findings of the study overall: New patients shared about a thousand public clonotypes, fewer than the 2,741 shared by persistent patients.

This clonotype was picked up many times. Its antigen is currently unknown. Documented time point: newly diagnosed GD, antithyroid drugs for less than 3 months. Scientists built the TCR library using RNA that was extracted from PBMCs. CDR1 and CDR2 from the germline V gene are MNHEY and SMNVEV (reference sequence). This CDR3 has 14 amino acids. After removal of 6 bases from V and 3 bases from J, the junction contained 7 bases not matched to a gene. These sequences were also reported in another study, on T cells in Graves' hyperthyroidism and ophthalmopathy.

The sequence derives from a woman in her 30s with Graves disease. The rearrangement uses TRBV27 and TRBJ2-7; TRBD2 matches 8 bases. Specimen: peripheral blood mononuclear cells (PBMCs), collected at new diagnosis, from a patient treated with antithyroid drugs. CDR3 loop: CASRGGAGDYEQYF. In DNA form, the CDR3 reads TGTGCCAGCAGGGGTGGAGCGGGAGACTACGAGCAGTACTTC.